These 32 T cell receptor beta chains originate from one sample sequenced in a study of cytomegalovirus exposure and HLA in healthy donors. The primer mix had 60 Vbeta and 13 Jbeta primers. Assay: immunoSEQ multiplex PCR; the TCRdb copy retains only in-frame clones and omits some. The table shows roughly 100,000 clones, with roughly three quarters occurring only once. The sequencing input was PBMCs. These receptors all come from a woman between 40 and 50 years old in good health and CMV-seronegative.

The rearrangement links TRBV9 to TRBJ1-2; D uncertain. The V end lost 0 bases, the J end lost 4 bases, and 13 bases lay between the germline ends. The length of the CDR3 is 15 residues. The germline CDR1 and CDR2 sequences are SGDLS and YYNGEE. Written as DNA, the CDR3 is TGTGCCAGCAGCGTAGAAAGGGAGGGCCCCTATGGCTACACCTTC. It yields the protein CASSVEREGPYGYTF.

J is TRBJ2-3 and V is TRBV4-2, with 8 bases fitting TRBD2. The V and J ends lost 1 base and 4 bases, in that order; junction bases with no gene match: 7. The CDR3 is 16 amino acids. Germline lookup yields CDR1 LGHNA and CDR2 YNFKEQ. The CDR3 DNA follows: TGTGCCAGCAGCCAAGGTAGCGGGGCTTGGTCAGATACGCAGTATTTT. This gives the protein CASSQGSGAWSDTQYF.

This CDR3 is CASSNLRTVDQPQHF. The CDR3 nucleotides are TGTGCCAGTAGTAACCTTCGGACAGTCGATCAGCCCCAGCATTTT. The chain links TRBV19 to TRBJ1-5; possibly TRBD1 for D (6 bases). V lost 4 bases and J 5 bases, leaving 15 bases between the germline ends. This CDR3 is 15 amino acids long. Germline V gene data show CDR1 as LNHDA and CDR2 as SQIVND (reference sequence).

V is TRBV29-1 and J is TRBJ2-2; D unresolved. V was clipped by 1 base and J by 5 bases, with 11 bases between them. Germline V gene data show CDR1 as SQVTM and CDR2 as ANQGSEA. CDR3 length: 14 residues. Here the CDR3 DNA reads TGCAGCGTTGAAGGTTTTGCGGCAACCGGGGAGCTGTTTTTT. This gives the protein CSVEGFAATGELFF.

V and J are TRBV6-6 and TRBJ1-1; D is perhaps TRBD1 (6 bases). The germline CDR1 and CDR2 sequences are MNHNY and SVGAGI (reference sequence). V lost 7 bases, J lost 5 bases, and 23 bases lay in between. CDR3 size: 16 residues. This CDR3 reads CASTLRTVGVVTEAFF. CDR3 DNA: TGTGCCAGCACCCTGAGGACAGTGGGGGTTGTTACTGAAGCTTTCTTT.

The chain employs TRBV29-1 and TRBJ1-2, with no clear D. Germline V gives CDR1 SQVTM, CDR2 ANQGSEA. The CDR3 extends over 11 amino acids. Trimming shortened V by 7 bases and J by 3 bases, and 9 bases separated the two germline ends. The CDR3 sequence: CSGYLDYGYTF. CDR3 nucleotides: TGCAGCGGCTACTTAGACTATGGCTACACCTTC.

The chain employs TRBV2 and TRBJ2-7; 8 nucleotides agree with TRBD1. This CDR3 contains 12 residues. Germline CDR1 and CDR2: SNHLY and FYNNEI. Trimming took 4 bases from V and 9 from J; bases not matched to a gene: 5. CDR3 sequence (DNA): TGTGCCAGCAGTGGTGGACAGGGCGGGCAGTACTTC. Translating gives CASSGGQGGQYF.

This clone was detected once. The sample carries other DNA sequences with the same CDR3. This rearrangement joins TRBV29-1 to TRBJ1-1; no reliable D call. CDR1 and CDR2 from the germline V gene are SQVTM and ANQGSEA. V lost 3 bases to trimming and J lost 2 bases, with 7 bases between them. This CDR3 has 12 amino acids. The CDR3 DNA reads TGCAGCGTTGAGGAGGGCAACACTGAAGCTTTCTTT. Protein sequence: CSVEEGNTEAFF.

The CDR3 nucleotides read TGTGCCAGCAGTTTATCTCCTTACAATGAGCAGTTCTTC. Protein sequence: CASSLSPYNEQFF. The chain has TRBV27 and TRBJ2-1; D ambiguous. Trimming removed 0 bases from V and 4 bases from J, with 4 bases in between. From germline, CDR1 is MNHEY and CDR2 SMNVEV (reference sequence). The CDR3 covers 13 residues.

The sample holds one count of this clone. The chain couples TRBV29-1 to TRBJ1-4; tentative D call: TRBD1 (6 bases). This CDR3 comprises 12 residues. CDR1 and CDR2 from the germline V gene are SQVTM and ANQGSEA. V lost 7 bases, J lost 8 bases, and 14 bases lay in between. The CDR3 nucleotides read TGCAGCGGAGGAGGGGGGGCGGAAAAACTGTTTTTT. It specifies CSGGGGAEKLFF.

This clone was seen repeatedly, ten times or more. V and J are TRBV4-3 and TRBJ1-4; D is unresolved. This CDR3 is 14 amino acids long. Germline V lookup: CDR1 LGHNA, CDR2 YSLEER. Trimming pared 1 base from V and 4 bases from J, leaving 7 bases between. In DNA form, the CDR3 reads TGCGCCAGCAGCCAAGTCGGCGGTAATGAAAAACTGTTTTTT. Translated, it gives CASSQVGGNEKLFF.

This chain's CDR3 is CASSPARGGLKETQYF. In DNA form, the CDR3 reads TGTGCCAGCTCACCAGCTCGCGGGGGGCTAAAAGAGACCCAGTACTTC. The chain links TRBV18 to TRBJ2-5, with 8 bases aligning to TRBD2. The junction had 8 bases not matched to a gene; V was cut back by 2 bases and J by 3 bases. CDR1 is KGHSH, CDR2 LQKENI, per germline. This CDR3 spans 16 amino acids. The complete variable domain, with remaining parts taken from reference TRBV18 and TRBJ2-5, reads NAGVMQNPRHLVRRRGQEARLRCSPMKGHSHVYWYRQLPEEGLKFMVYLQKENIIDESGMPKERFSAEFPKEGPSILRIQQVVRGDSAAYFCASSPARGGLKETQYFGPGTRLLVL.

On this clone itself: This same CDR3 is encoded by further DNA sequences in the sample. This chain uses TRBV30 with TRBJ1-5; D uncertain. The CDR3 loop spans 12 amino acids. The germline gives CDR1 GTSNPN, CDR2 SVGIG (reference sequence). Trimming took 4 bases from V and 4 from J, leaving 8 bases between them. CDR3 protein: CAWNQMNQPQHF. DNA of the CDR3: TGTGCCTGGAATCAGATGAATCAGCCCCAGCATTTT.

As to this clone: The sample carries other DNA sequences with the same CDR3. V gene TRBV5-1 combines with J gene TRBJ1-6; D might be TRBD1 (6 bases). Germline CDR1 is SGHRS and CDR2 is YFSETQ. The CDR3 loop spans 17 amino acids. The germline V and J ends were trimmed by 0 bases and 6 bases, with 16 bases remaining between them. The CDR3 loop is CASSLAPPQGPNSPLHF. The CDR3 nucleotides are TGCGCCAGCAGCTTGGCTCCTCCGCAGGGGCCTAATTCACCCCTCCACTTT.

This chain joins TRBV5-6 and TRBJ2-5; 9 bases agree with TRBD1. The germline gives CDR1 SGHDT, CDR2 YYEEEE. V dropped 4 bases and J dropped 7; count of bases not matched to a gene: 11. The CDR3 covers 15 residues. CDR3 region: CASSLTGGGLGTQYF. DNA for the CDR3: TGTGCCAGCAGCCTAACAGGGGGCGGACTCGGGACCCAGTACTTC. The complete variable domain, with remaining parts taken from reference TRBV5-6 and TRBJ2-5, reads DAGVTQSPTHLIKTRGQQVTLRCSPKSGHDTVSWYQQALGQGPQFIFQYYEEEERQRGNFPDRFSGHQFPNYSSELNVNALLLGDSALYLCASSLTGGGLGTQYFGPGTRLLVL.

The chain recombines TRBV29-1 with TRBJ2-5; no firm D call. The CDR3 has 12 residues. Trimming took off 7 bases at V and 1 base at J, with 10 bases between the two ends. Germline values: CDR1 SQVTM, CDR2 ANQGSEA. In DNA, the CDR3 is TGCAGCGCCCACCCGGGCCAAGAGACCCAGTACTTC. Translation gives CSAHPGQETQYF.

The chain joins TRBV6-6 to TRBJ1-5; possible D gene TRBD1, 6 bases. This CDR3 contains 14 residues. With 6 bases removed from V and 6 bases from J, the gap between germline ends came to 15 bases. Germline V gene sequence: CDR1 MNHNY, CDR2 SVGAGI (reference sequence). The CDR3: CASSTEAGAQPQHF. The CDR3 DNA follows: TGTGCCAGCAGCACAGAGGCGGGGGCTCAGCCCCAGCATTTT.

This chain links TRBV27 with TRBJ2-7; the D is unclear. Germline loops: CDR1 MNHEY, CDR2 SMNVEV (reference sequence). V was trimmed by 3 bases and J by 1 base, leaving 7 bases between them. CDR3 length: 13 amino acids. The CDR3 here is CASSFQISYEQYF. The CDR3 DNA reads TGTGCCAGCAGTTTTCAGATTTCCTACGAGCAGTACTTC.

This chain links TRBV7-2 with TRBJ1-2, with a tentative D call TRBD1 (6 bases). This CDR3 spans 14 amino acids. Germline-derived CDR1 and CDR2 are SGHTA and FQGNSA. V lost 4 bases and J 8 bases, leaving 17 bases between the germline ends. Here the CDR3 DNA reads TGTGCCAGCAGCTCAGACCGGGGGGCTAGGGGCTACACCTTC. Amino acid sequence: CASSSDRGARGYTF.

The chain links TRBV7-2 to TRBJ2-2; D remains unclear. The V gene's germline CDR1 is SGHTA and CDR2 FQGNSA. The CDR3 is made up of 12 amino acids. Trimming took off 5 bases at V and 4 bases at J, with 5 bases between the two ends. The CDR3 DNA is TGTGCCAGCAGCACAAGCACCGGGGAGCTGTTTTTT. It codes for CASSTSTGELFF.

The CDR3 sequence: CASSTLTPGQVENGYTF. In DNA form, the CDR3 reads TGCGCCAGCAGCACCCTAACCCCAGGACAGGTGGAGAATGGCTACACCTTC. The rearrangement links TRBV4-1 to TRBJ1-2; 7 nucleotides match TRBD1. The length of the CDR3 is 17 residues. The germline CDR1 and CDR2 sequences are MGHRA and YSYEKL. V was clipped by 5 bases and J by 6 bases; unmatched bases: 18.

The V and J genes are TRBV27 and TRBJ2-1; maybe TRBD2 (6 bases). The germline V and J ends were trimmed by 7 bases and 8 bases, with 15 bases remaining between them. The germline V gene encodes CDR1 MNHEY and CDR2 SMNVEV (reference sequence). The CDR3 has 13 residues. CDR3 in amino acids: CASKTSSQYEQFF. The CDR3 coding sequence is TGTGCCAGCAAGACTAGTAGTCAATATGAGCAGTTCTTC.

The chain recombines TRBV19 with TRBJ2-1; D may be TRBD2 (6 bases). CDR3 size: 14 residues. Per the germline V gene, CDR1 is LNHDA and CDR2 is SQIVND (reference sequence). V was shortened by 8 bases and J by 0 bases, with 11 bases between the two germline ends. The CDR3 coding sequence is TGTGCCAGTGGAGGGGCGAGCTCCTACAATGAGCAGTTCTTC. Its protein product is CASGGASSYNEQFF. The full variable domain, in which reference TRBV19 and TRBJ2-1 provide the parts outside the CDR3, is DGGITQSPKYLFRKEGQNVTLSCEQNLNHDAMYWYRQDPGQGLRLIYYSQIVNDFQKGDIAEGYSVSREKKESFPLTVTSAQKNPTAFYLCASGGASSYNEQFFGPGTRLTVL.

This chain links TRBV7-3 with TRBJ2-7; D might be TRBD2 (5 bases). The CDR3 extends over 14 amino acids. V was shortened by 5 bases and J by 10 bases, with 21 bases between the two germline ends. CDR1 and CDR2 (germline): SGHTA, FQGTGA. Written as DNA, the CDR3 is TGTGCCAGCAGCCCCACGCCTGGAGGAGTCGGACAGTACTTC. Protein sequence: CASSPTPGGVGQYF.

In DNA form, the CDR3 reads TGTGCCAGCAGCGTGGGACACCCTGCAACTAATGAAAAACTGTTTTTT. Encoded protein: CASSVGHPATNEKLFF. The rearrangement joins TRBV11-1 to TRBJ1-4, with a possible D match to TRBD1 (6 bases). Germline loops: CDR1 SGHAT, CDR2 FQDESV (reference sequence). The CDR3 covers 16 residues. The V end was cut by 5 bases, the J end by 0 bases, with 13 bases between.

The rearrangement links TRBV2 to TRBJ2-5; TRBD2 is a possible D gene (6 bases). In germline, CDR1 is SNHLY, CDR2 FYNNEI. V gave up 1 base and J gave up 12 bases, with 18 bases separating them. The length of the CDR3 is 14 residues. DNA of the CDR3: TGTGCCAGCAGTGAAGGTTTATTTCGGGGGAAAGAGTACTTC. This translates into CASSEGLFRGKEYF.

The rearrangement links TRBV30 to TRBJ2-7, with 12 positions matching TRBD1. The junction had 4 bases not matched to a gene; V was cut back by 4 bases and J by 6 bases. The CDR3 is 13 residues long. CDR1 GTSNPN and CDR2 SVGIG come from the germline V gene (reference sequence). The CDR3 spells CAWKGQGAPEQYF. CDR3 nucleotides: TGTGCCTGGAAGGGACAGGGGGCCCCCGAGCAGTACTTC. The full variable domain, with the rest looked up from reference TRBV30 and TRBJ2-7, is SQTIHQWPATLVQPVGSPLSLECTVEGTSNPNLYWYRQAAGRGLQLLFYSVGIGQISSEVPQNLSASRPQDRQFILSSKKLLLSDSGFYLCAWKGQGAPEQYFGPGTRLTVT.

The rearrangement joins TRBV19 to TRBJ1-2, with 10 bases matching TRBD1. The CDR3 covers 18 residues. V lost 6 bases and J lost 3; bases outside the gene matches: 16. CDR1 and CDR2 from the germline V gene are LNHDA and SQIVND (reference sequence). In DNA form, the CDR3 reads TGTGCCAGTAGGCCCCGAGGGACAGGGGTAGGCGACGACTATGGCTACACCTTC. It codes for CASRPRGTGVGDDYGYTF.

The rearrangement joins TRBV10-2 to TRBJ2-3; 10 bases match TRBD2. Trimming removed 6 bases from V and 4 bases from J; junction bases left unmatched: 4. CDR1 is WSHSY, CDR2 SAAADI, per germline. This CDR3 has 14 amino acids. The CDR3 nucleotides read TGCGCCAGCAGACTAGCGGGGAGACCAGATACGCAGTATTTT. Residues: CASRLAGRPDTQYF.

The rearrangement joins TRBV14 to TRBJ1-4; possible D gene TRBD1, 6 bases. CDR1 SGHDN and CDR2 FVKESK come from the germline V gene. With 1 base removed from V and 5 bases from J, the gap between germline ends came to 11 bases. The CDR3 contains 15 residues. CDR3 in DNA: TGTGCCAGCAGCCAAGGTCGGGACATAAATGAAAAACTGTTTTTT. Translated: CASSQGRDINEKLFF.

The chain carries TRBV6-5 and TRBJ1-1, with D maybe TRBD1 (6 bases). Deletions cut 2 bases from V and 5 bases from J, with 15 bases between. CDR1 MNHEY and CDR2 SVGAGI come from the germline V gene. This CDR3 is 15 amino acids long. The CDR3 DNA is TGTGCCAGCAGTTACGCCACCACAGGGAGAACTGAAGCTTTCTTT. Its translation: CASSYATTGRTEAFF.

The chain links TRBV6-6 to TRBJ1-5; the match to TRBD1 covers 8 bases. Germline V gene sequence: CDR1 MNHNY, CDR2 SVGAGI (reference sequence). V lost 4 bases and J lost 5; bases outside the gene matches: 10. The CDR3 has 16 amino acids. The chain's CDR3 is CASSFRDRSTHQPQHF. CDR3 nucleotide sequence: TGTGCCAGCAGTTTCCGGGACAGGAGCACTCATCAGCCCCAGCATTTT.